The T cell receptor beta chain under discussion was sequenced for a study of T-cell memory formation after mild COVID-19. Across the whole study: TCR clusters mostly belonged to single donors. Whole-study findings and limits: A balance of CD4 and CD8 characterized clones contracting day 15 to 85, whereas later expanders leaned CD4+. Of the contracting clones, CD4+ ones lay mainly in CM and EM, and CD8+ ones in EMRA.

With respect to this clonotype: Antigen unknown.

Constant-segment-primed 5'RACE gave TCR alpha and TCR beta cDNA libraries with sample barcodes and UMIs. TCRdb re-called the 5' RACE reads with MiXCR, one entry per CDR3 protein. Among about 430,000 distinct CDR3 sequences listed, roughly 26% were seen once. The CDR3 covers 15 residues. J was trimmed by 4 bases and V by 0 bases; bases with no gene match: 2. This chain joins TRBV12-3 or TRBV12-4 and TRBJ1-3; 8 bases agree with TRBD1. This TCR was sampled from an adult woman who had mild COVID-19 (a few samples of this study predate the infection). Cell type and time point are not known. Sequences were obtained from PBMCs or a T cell subset sorted from them (not recorded which). The CDR3, as DNA: TGTGCCAGCAGTTTAGCCACAGGGGGAGGAAACACCATATATTTT. Its protein is CASSLATGGGNTIYF.